This TCR beta chain was identified in a study of OX40 agonist ivuxolimab in advanced cancers. About the research overall: The mean age was approximately 60 years, ranging from about 20 to 79, with approximately 83% of participants male.

Exclusion applied to patients with autoimmune disease history or systemic immunosuppression. General observations from the study: Some nonresponders likewise displayed low normalized T-cell clonal expansion.

This CDR3 contains 13 residues. Trimming shortened V by 6 bases and J by 4 bases, and 10 bases separated the two germline ends. The germline gives CDR1 MNHNS, CDR2 SASEGT. Remarks on this clone: Its antigen remains unidentified.

TCRdb's table, derived via immunoSEQ multiplex PCR, lists solely in-frame clones and lacks some. There are around 64,000 clones in the sample; approximately 90% occur only once, and 7.6% lies in the top ten. The chain is built from TRBV6-1 and TRBJ2-1; D unresolved. The receptor was derived from an adult with an advanced solid tumor such as melanoma, head and neck, liver or kidney cancer. Sample: CD4+ or CD8+ T cells sorted from blood, taken in a trial of the OX40 agonist ivuxolimab. The CDR3 region is CASSLSIYNEQFF. The CDR3 DNA reads TGTGCCAGCAGCCTGTCTATTTACAATGAGCAGTTCTTC.